The entry below describes one T cell receptor (beta chain). The same CDR3 also results from other DNA sequences found in this sample. These data originate in a study of control samples from healthy donors and cancer patients. Trimming took 0 bases from V and 4 from J, leaving 7 bases between them. Germline CDR1 reads SGDLS; CDR2 reads YYNGEE. This CDR3 contains 13 residues. This table comes from immunoSEQ multiplex PCR, and its TCRdb copy is limited to in-frame clones, with some not included. Of some 220,000 clones listed, just under 95% are singletons. The chain recombines TRBV9 with TRBJ2-5; no firm D call. The sample consisted of blood. The receptor comes from a man aged 50 to 60 in good health. DNA of the CDR3: TGTGCCAGCAGCGTAGTGGGTCGAGAGACCCAGTACTTC. As protein: CASSVVGRETQYF.